This T cell receptor beta chain was retrieved from a study of T cells in Graves' hyperthyroidism and ophthalmopathy. Trimming stripped 10 bases from V and 5 bases from J, with 17 bases between. The length of the CDR3 is 13 residues. Per germline, CDR1 MNHEY and CDR2 SVGAGI. Researchers took RNA transcripts and amplified the TCR beta CDR3 regions from them. HTBI primers were employed in a first-round RT-PCR of the TCR CDR3. MiXCR, run by TCRdb on the multiplex PCR reads, gives a single entry per CDR3 protein. The sample has hundreds of thousands of distinct CDR3 sequences, just over 45% seen once; the top ten hold 6.5% to 9%. Uncontrolled infection, other autoimmune disease, pregnancy or lactation barred patients from enrollment. In the case of this clonotype: The target antigen is unknown.

Broader study findings: Among clonotypes expanded in thyroid above 0.001, most were also found in blood. Ophthalmopathy, as predicted by the model, came a median around 6.7 months after the prediction.

The specimen sequenced was peripheral blood or thyroid tissue (not recorded which). This sequence joins TRBV6-5 and TRBJ1-1; TRBD1 might be the D (5 bases). The origin of this receptor is a woman aged 18 to 35 with Graves' hyperthyroidism. CDR3: CATTGREETEAFF. The CDR3 nucleotides are TGTGCCACCACGGGCAGGGAGGAAACTGAAGCTTTCTTT.